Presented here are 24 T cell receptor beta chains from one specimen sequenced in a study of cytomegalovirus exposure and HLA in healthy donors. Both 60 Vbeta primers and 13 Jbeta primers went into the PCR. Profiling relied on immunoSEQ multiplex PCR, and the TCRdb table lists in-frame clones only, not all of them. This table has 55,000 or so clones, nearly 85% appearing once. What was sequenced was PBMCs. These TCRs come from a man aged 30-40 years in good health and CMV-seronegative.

CDR3 sequence reads: CASSRLAGAPETQYF. The CDR3 DNA sequence: TGTGCCAGCAGTCGACTAGCGGGAGCCCCAGAGACCCAGTACTTC. J is TRBJ2-5 and V is TRBV27, with TRBD2 matching 12 bases. The length of the CDR3 is 15 residues. Losses at the gene ends were 5 bases for V and 4 bases for J; bases not matched to a gene: 5. Germline loops: CDR1 MNHEY, CDR2 SMNVEV (reference sequence).

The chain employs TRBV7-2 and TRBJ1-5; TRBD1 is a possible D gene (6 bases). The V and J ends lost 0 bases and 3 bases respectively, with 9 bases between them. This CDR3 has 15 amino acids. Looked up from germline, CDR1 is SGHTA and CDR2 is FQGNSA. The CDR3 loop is CASSLASGANQPQHF. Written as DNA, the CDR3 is TGTGCCAGCAGCTTAGCATCAGGGGCCAATCAGCCCCAGCATTTT.

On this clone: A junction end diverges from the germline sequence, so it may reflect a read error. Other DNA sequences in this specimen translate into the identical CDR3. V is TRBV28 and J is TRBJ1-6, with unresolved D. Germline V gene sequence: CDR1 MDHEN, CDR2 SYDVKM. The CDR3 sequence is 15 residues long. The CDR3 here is CASEKGADYNSPLHF. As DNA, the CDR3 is TGTGCCAGTGAAAAGGGAGCGGACTATAATTCCCCCCTCCACTTT.

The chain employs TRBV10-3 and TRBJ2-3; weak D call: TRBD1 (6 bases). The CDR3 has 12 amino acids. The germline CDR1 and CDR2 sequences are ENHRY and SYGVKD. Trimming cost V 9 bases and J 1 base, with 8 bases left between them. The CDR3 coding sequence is TGTGCCATGGGGGCTGGCACAGATACGCAGTATTTT. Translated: CAMGAGTDTQYF.

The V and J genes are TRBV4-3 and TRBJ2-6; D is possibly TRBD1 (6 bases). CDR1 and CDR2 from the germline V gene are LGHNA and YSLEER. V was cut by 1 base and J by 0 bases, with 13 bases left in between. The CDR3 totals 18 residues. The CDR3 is CASSQADEGVSGANVLTF. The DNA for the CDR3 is TGCGCCAGCAGCCAAGCTGACGAGGGGGTCTCTGGGGCCAACGTCCTGACTTTC.

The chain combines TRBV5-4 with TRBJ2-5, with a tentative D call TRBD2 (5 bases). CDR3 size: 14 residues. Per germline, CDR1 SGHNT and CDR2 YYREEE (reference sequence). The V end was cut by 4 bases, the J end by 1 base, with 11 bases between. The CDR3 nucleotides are TGTGCCAGCAGCATGCAGGACTCCCAAGAGACCCAGTACTTC. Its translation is CASSMQDSQETQYF.

CDR3 sequence (DNA): TGTGCCAGCAGTGGACCGGGACAATACAATGAGCAGTTCTTC. It encodes CASSGPGQYNEQFF. The V gene is TRBV6-6, the J gene TRBJ2-1; weak D call: TRBD1 (6 bases). V shed 5 bases and J shed 4 bases, with 12 bases lying between them. Germline V CDR1 and CDR2: MNHNY, SVGAGI (reference sequence). The CDR3 is 14 residues long.

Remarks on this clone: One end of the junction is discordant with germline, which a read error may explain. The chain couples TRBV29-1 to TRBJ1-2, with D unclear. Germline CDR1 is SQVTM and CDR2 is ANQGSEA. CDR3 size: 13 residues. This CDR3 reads CSVGSQDNHGYTF. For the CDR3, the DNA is TGCAGCGTTGGATCCCAGGATAACCATGGCTACACCTTC.

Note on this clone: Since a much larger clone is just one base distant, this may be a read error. The CDR3 coding sequence is TGTGCCAGCAGAGGACTAGCGGGAGACACCGGGGAGCTGTTTTTT. It encodes CASRGLAGDTGELFF. The V gene is TRBV2, the J gene TRBJ2-2; 13 bases line up with TRBD2. Trimming removed 6 bases from V and 3 bases from J; junction bases left unmatched: 1. In germline, CDR1 is SNHLY, CDR2 FYNNEI. The CDR3 spans 15 residues.

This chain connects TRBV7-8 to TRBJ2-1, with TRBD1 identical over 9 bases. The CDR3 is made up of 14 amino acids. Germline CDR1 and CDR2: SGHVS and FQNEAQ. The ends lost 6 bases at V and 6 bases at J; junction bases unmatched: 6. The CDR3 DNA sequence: TGTGCCAGCAGGTCCGGGACAGGGTTCAATGAGCAGTTCTTC. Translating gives CASRSGTGFNEQFF.

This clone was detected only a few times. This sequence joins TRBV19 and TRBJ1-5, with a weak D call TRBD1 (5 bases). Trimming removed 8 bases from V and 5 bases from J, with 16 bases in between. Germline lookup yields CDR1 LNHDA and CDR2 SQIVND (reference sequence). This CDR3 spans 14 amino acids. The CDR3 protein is CASSGGFWHQPQHF. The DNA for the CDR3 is TGTGCCAGTTCGGGGGGTTTTTGGCATCAGCCCCAGCATTTT.

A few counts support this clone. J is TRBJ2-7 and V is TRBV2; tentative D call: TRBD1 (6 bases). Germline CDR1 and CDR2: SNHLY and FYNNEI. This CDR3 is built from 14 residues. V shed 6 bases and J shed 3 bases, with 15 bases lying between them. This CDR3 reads CASRLQGSSYEQYF. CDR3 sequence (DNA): TGTGCCAGCAGGTTACAGGGATCGAGCTACGAGCAGTACTTC.

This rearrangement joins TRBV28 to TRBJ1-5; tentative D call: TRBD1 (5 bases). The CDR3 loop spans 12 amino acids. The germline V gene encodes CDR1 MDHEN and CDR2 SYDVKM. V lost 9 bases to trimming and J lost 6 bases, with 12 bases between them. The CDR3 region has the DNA TGTGCCAGTTCAAGGGGCGGTCAGCCCCAGCATTTT. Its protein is CASSRGGQPQHF.

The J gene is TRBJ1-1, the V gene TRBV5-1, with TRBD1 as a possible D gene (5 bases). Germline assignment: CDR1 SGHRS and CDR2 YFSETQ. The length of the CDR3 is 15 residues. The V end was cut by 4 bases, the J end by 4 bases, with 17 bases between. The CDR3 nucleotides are TGCGCCAGCAGCCCCGGCGGGGCAGGTAGCACTGAAGCTTTCTTT. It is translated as CASSPGGAGSTEAFF.

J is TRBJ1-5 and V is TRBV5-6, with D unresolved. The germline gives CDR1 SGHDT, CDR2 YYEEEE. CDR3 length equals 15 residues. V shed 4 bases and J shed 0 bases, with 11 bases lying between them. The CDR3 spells CASSRGLYSNQPQHF. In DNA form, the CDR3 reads TGTGCCAGCAGCCGCGGACTGTATAGCAATCAGCCCCAGCATTTT.

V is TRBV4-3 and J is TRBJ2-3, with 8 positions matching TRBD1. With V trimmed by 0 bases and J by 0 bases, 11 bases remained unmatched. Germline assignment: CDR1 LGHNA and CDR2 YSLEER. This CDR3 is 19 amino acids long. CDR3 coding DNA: TGCGCCAGCAGCCAAGATCTGGCAGGGGGCGCAGGGAGCACAGATACGCAGTATTTT. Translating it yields CASSQDLAGGAGSTDTQYF.

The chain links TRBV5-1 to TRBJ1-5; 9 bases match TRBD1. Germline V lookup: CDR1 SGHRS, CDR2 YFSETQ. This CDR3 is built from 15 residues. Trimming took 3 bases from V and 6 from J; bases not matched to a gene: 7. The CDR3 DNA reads TGCGCCAGCAGCTCCGGGACAGGGTTTGGTCAGCCCCAGCATTTT. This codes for CASSSGTGFGQPQHF.

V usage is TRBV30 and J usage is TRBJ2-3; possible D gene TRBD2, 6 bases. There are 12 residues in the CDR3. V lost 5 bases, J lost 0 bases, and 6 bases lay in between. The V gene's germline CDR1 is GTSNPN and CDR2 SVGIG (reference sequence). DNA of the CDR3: TGTGCCTGGGCGGGGAGCACAGATACGCAGTATTTT. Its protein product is CAWAGSTDTQYF.

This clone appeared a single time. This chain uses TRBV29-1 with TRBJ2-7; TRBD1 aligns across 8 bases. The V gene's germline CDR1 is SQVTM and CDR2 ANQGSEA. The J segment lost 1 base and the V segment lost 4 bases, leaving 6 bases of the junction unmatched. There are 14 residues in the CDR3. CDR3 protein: CSVGRGQYSYEQYF. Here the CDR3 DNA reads TGCAGCGTTGGCAGGGGGCAATATTCCTACGAGCAGTACTTC.

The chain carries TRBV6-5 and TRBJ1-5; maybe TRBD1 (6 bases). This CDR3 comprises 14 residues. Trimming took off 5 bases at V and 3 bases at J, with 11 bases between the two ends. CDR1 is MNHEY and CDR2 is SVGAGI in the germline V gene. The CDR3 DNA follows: TGTGCCAGCAGTCCTGACAGGTCCAATCAGCCCCAGCATTTT. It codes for CASSPDRSNQPQHF.

The CDR3 nucleotides read TGTGCCAGTAGTACGCTGGGGGGGGGAGGAGGCAATCAGCCCCAGCATTTT. It specifies CASSTLGGGGGNQPQHF. The chain recombines TRBV19 with TRBJ1-5; TRBD1 is a possible D gene (5 bases). Germline loops: CDR1 LNHDA, CDR2 SQIVND (reference sequence). Deletions cut 4 bases from V and 2 bases from J, with 18 bases between. The CDR3 totals 17 residues.

The CDR3 nucleotides read TGTGCCAGCAGCTTAGCCCGAACAACAGGGGGAGGTGAAGCTTTCTTT. Translated: CASSLARTTGGGEAFF. The genes are TRBV11-2 and TRBJ1-1; TRBD1 aligns across 8 bases. V lost 1 base and J lost 7; bases outside the gene matches: 11. This CDR3 spans 16 amino acids. CDR1 and CDR2 from the germline V gene are SGHAT and FQNNGV.

Here the CDR3 reads CASSRFGTGEVRETQYF. DNA of the CDR3: TGCGCCAGCAGCAGATTTGGGACAGGGGAAGTCCGGGAGACCCAGTACTTC. The genes are TRBV5-1 and TRBJ2-5, with 10 bases identical to TRBD1. The CDR3 is made up of 17 amino acids. The germline CDR1 and CDR2 sequences are SGHRS and YFSETQ. J lost 5 bases, V lost 4 bases, and 14 bases had no gene match.

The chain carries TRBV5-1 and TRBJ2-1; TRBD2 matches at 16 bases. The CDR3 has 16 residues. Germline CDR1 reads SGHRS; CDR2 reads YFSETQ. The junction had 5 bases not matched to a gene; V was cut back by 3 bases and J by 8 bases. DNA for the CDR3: TGCGCCAGCAGCTCCGCCGGGACTAGCGGGAGGGATGAGCAGTTCTTC. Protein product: CASSSAGTSGRDEQFF.